A single sample gave rise to the 7 T cell receptor delta chains below, sequenced in a study of gamma-delta chains in newborns, infants, children. TCRdb applied CATT to the reads for clone calling. This sample has 2,000 to 2,500 delta-chain clones; over 8.5% occur once, and the top ten carry 15% to 17%. Sequenced: blood. All receptors derive from a child who was a newborn, infant or young child, either healthy, febrile or measles-vaccinated (not recorded which).

The chain joins TRDV1 to TRDJ1, with TRDD3 matching 10 bases. Unmatched junction bases numbered 14, after V lost 1 base and J lost 0 bases. The V gene's germline CDR1 is TSWWSYY and CDR2 QGS. This CDR3 spans 20 amino acids. CDR3 amino acids: CALGEQVGPYWGINTDKLIF. The CDR3 region has the DNA TGTGCTCTTGGGGAACAGGTTGGCCCCTACTGGGGGATCAACACCGATAAACTCATCTTT.

Only a few counts were recorded for this clone. This rearrangement joins TRDV1 to TRDJ1; the match to TRDD3 covers 10 bases. Trimming removed 4 bases from V and 8 bases from J; junction bases left unmatched: 31. The CDR3 length is 22 residues. In germline, CDR1 is TSWWSYY, CDR2 QGS. The CDR3 sequence: CALGATFLSPLILGDERRKLIF. The DNA of the CDR3 is TGTGCTCTTGGGGCCACCTTCCTATCCCCCCTTATACTGGGGGATGAACGCCGAAAACTCATCTTT.

By its share, this clone is medium-sized. Other nucleotide sequences in the sample specify the same CDR3. The CDR3 region has the DNA TGTGCTCTTGGGGAACGAGAGACCTACCGTGAAGAGCTCATCTTT. It translates to CALGERETYREELIF. This chain joins TRDV1 and TRDJ1; weak D call: TRDD2 (5 bases). The length of the CDR3 is 15 residues. Trimming removed 1 base at V and 11 bases at J, with 20 bases between. From germline, CDR1 is TSWWSYY and CDR2 QGS.

Remarks on this clone: The protein recorded in TCRdb matches a much larger clone and deviates from this DNA's translation at residue 5, suggesting a read error; the protein here is obtained by translating the DNA. The chain recombines TRDV2 with TRDJ1; 13 positions match TRDD3. With V trimmed by 3 bases and J by 4 bases, 16 bases remained unmatched. In germline, CDR1 is GEAIGNYY, CDR2 EKD. The CDR3 spans 19 residues. The CDR3 DNA follows: TGTGCCTGTGACTCCCTCCAACTGGGGGATACGCTTGGTAACGATAAACTCATCTTT. Protein: CACDSLQLGDTLGNDKLIF.

This clone rates as medium-sized (0.01 to 0.1%). This chain uses TRDV2 with TRDJ1, with 11 bases aligning to TRDD3. The germline V gene has CDR1 GEAIGNYY and CDR2 EKD. With 0 bases clipped from V and 0 bases from J, the junction kept 29 bases outside the gene matches. CDR3 size: 25 residues. The CDR3 protein is CACDTVGVPSSRLGDIPPYTDKLIF. CDR3 coding DNA: TGTGCCTGTGACACCGTAGGAGTACCTTCCTCTAGACTGGGGGATATTCCTCCGTACACCGATAAACTCATCTTT.

This clone is labeled as medium-sized. The rearrangement uses TRDV2 and TRDJ1, with 9 nucleotides matching TRDD3. Germline V CDR1 and CDR2: GEAIGNYY, EKD. The CDR3 loop spans 18 amino acids. V dropped 3 bases and J dropped 1; count of bases not matched to a gene: 14. The CDR3, as DNA: TGTGCCTGTGACGTACTGGGGGAGAACGGTCCGGTCACCGATAAACTCATCTTT. As protein: CACDVLGENGPVTDKLIF.

To note about this clone: TCRdb records a much larger clone's protein for this DNA, with a difference at residue 8 that likely arises from a read error; the protein given is the translation of the DNA. The chain uses TRDV2 and TRDJ3; maybe TRDD3 (5 bases). This CDR3 is 18 amino acids long. Trimming removed 0 bases from V and 0 bases from J, with 11 bases in between. The germline V gene encodes CDR1 GEAIGNYY and CDR2 EKD. CDR3 sequence: CACDTWGADSWDTRQMFF. The DNA for the CDR3 is TGTGCCTGTGACACCTGGGGAGCGGACTCCTGGGACACCCGACAGATGTTTTTC.